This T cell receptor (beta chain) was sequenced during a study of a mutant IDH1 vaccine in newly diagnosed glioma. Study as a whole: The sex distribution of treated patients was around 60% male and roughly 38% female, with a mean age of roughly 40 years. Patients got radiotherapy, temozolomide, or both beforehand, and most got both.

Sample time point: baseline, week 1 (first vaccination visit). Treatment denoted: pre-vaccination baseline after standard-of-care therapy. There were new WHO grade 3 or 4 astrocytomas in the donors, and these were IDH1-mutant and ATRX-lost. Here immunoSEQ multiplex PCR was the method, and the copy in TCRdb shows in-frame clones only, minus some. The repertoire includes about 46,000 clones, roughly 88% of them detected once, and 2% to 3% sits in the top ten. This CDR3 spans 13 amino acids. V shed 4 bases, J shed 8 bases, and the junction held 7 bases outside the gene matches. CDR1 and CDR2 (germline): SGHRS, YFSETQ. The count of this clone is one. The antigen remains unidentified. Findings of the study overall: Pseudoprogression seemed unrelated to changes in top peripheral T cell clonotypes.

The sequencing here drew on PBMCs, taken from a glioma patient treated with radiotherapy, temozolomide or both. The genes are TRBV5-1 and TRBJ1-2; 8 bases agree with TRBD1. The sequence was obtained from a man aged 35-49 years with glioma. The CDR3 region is CASSLGTGEGYTF. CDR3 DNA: TGCGCCAGCAGCCTCGGGACAGGCGAAGGCTACACCTTC.